These 29 T cell receptor beta chains share one sample of origin, sequenced in a study of cytomegalovirus exposure and HLA in healthy donors. Researchers ran the PCR with 60 Vbeta and 13 Jbeta primers. Here immunoSEQ multiplex PCR was the method, and the copy in TCRdb shows in-frame clones only, minus some. This specimen shows under 100,000 clones; the ten leading clones hold about 4.2%. Sequencing was carried out using PBMCs. The receptors come from a man in his thirties or forties in good health and CMV-seronegative.

The chain couples TRBV5-1 to TRBJ2-4; 9 bases map to TRBD1. Germline V gene sequence: CDR1 SGHRS, CDR2 YFSETQ. CDR3 length: 16 residues. Trimming removed 2 bases from V and 6 bases from J; junction bases left unmatched: 9. The CDR3 is CASSFVNRGPGNIQYF. In nucleotides, the CDR3 is TGCGCCAGCAGCTTCGTAAACAGGGGGCCGGGAAACATTCAGTACTTC.

V usage is TRBV7-9 and J usage is TRBJ2-3, with 15 bases fitting TRBD2. CDR1 SEHNR and CDR2 FQNEAQ come from the germline V gene (reference sequence). CDR3 length equals 18 residues. The V segment lost 7 bases and the J segment 3 bases; nucleotides outside the gene matches: 11. The CDR3: CASTVAGLAGGPTDTQYF. DNA for the CDR3: TGTGCCAGCACCGTCGCCGGACTAGCGGGGGGGCCTACAGATACGCAGTATTTT.

The V gene is TRBV5-1, the J gene TRBJ1-1, with D maybe TRBD1 (6 bases). The CDR3 extends over 15 amino acids. Trimming left V 2 bases short and J 3 bases short, with 14 bases between. Germline V lookup: CDR1 SGHRS, CDR2 YFSETQ. Written as DNA, the CDR3 is TGCGCCAGCAGCTTTGCGACAGGTGGGGACACTGAAGCTTTCTTT. This codes for CASSFATGGDTEAFF.

The CDR3 loop reads CASSSHYEQYF. The CDR3 DNA is TGTGCCAGCAGTTCCCACTACGAGCAGTACTTC. V and J are TRBV28 and TRBJ2-7, with no clear D. V was clipped by 4 bases and J by 3 bases, with 4 bases between them. CDR1 and CDR2 (germline): MDHEN, SYDVKM. The CDR3 runs to 11 residues.

The gene calls are TRBV5-6 and TRBJ2-7, with D possibly being TRBD2 (6 bases). The CDR3 sequence is 13 residues long. V dropped 7 bases and J dropped 7 bases, with 18 bases sitting between them. Germline V CDR1 and CDR2: SGHDT, YYEEEE. The CDR3 DNA is TGTGCCAGCTCGAGGGCGGGGATTGGGGAGCAGTACTTC. Translating it yields CASSRAGIGEQYF.

V and J are TRBV7-2 and TRBJ2-2; 9 bases are a match to TRBD2. V shed 3 bases and J 0 bases; nucleotides not matched to a gene: 8. Germline V CDR1 and CDR2: SGHTA, FQGNSA. This CDR3 has 18 residues. The chain's CDR3 is CASSFPQTSGANTGELFF. CDR3 sequence (DNA): TGTGCCAGCAGCTTCCCGCAGACTAGCGGTGCGAACACCGGGGAGCTGTTTTTT.

This chain uses TRBV18 with TRBJ1-2, with TRBD1 matching over 11 bases. V trimming: 6 bases; J trimming: 3 bases; junction bases outside the gene matches: 3. The length of the CDR3 is 14 residues. CDR1 and CDR2 (germline): KGHSH, LQKENI. CDR3: CASSPGQGDYGYTF. The DNA of the CDR3 is TGTGCCAGCTCTCCGGGACAGGGGGACTATGGCTACACCTTC.

The chain combines TRBV19 with TRBJ2-5; 7 nucleotides match TRBD2. This CDR3 is 14 amino acids long. J gave up 9 bases and V 10 bases, and 17 bases lay outside the gene matches. CDR1 LNHDA and CDR2 SQIVND come from the germline V gene (reference sequence). CDR3 in DNA: TGTGCCACCGCACGGGACTACCTAAGAGGGGCCCAGTACTTC. Amino acid sequence: CATARDYLRGAQYF.

V and J are TRBV28 and TRBJ1-6; the match to TRBD1 covers 7 bases. The CDR3 contains 14 residues. Germline CDR1 and CDR2: MDHEN and SYDVKM. The ends lost 6 bases at V and 5 bases at J; junction bases unmatched: 4. In DNA, the CDR3 is TGTGCCAGCAGGCCCGACAGGGATAATTCACCCCTCCACTTT. It codes for CASRPDRDNSPLHF.

The rearrangement joins TRBV2 to TRBJ1-3; D is unclear. Trimming took 4 bases from V and 4 from J, leaving 8 bases between them. Germline CDR1 is SNHLY and CDR2 is FYNNEI. The CDR3 is 13 residues long. DNA of the CDR3: TGTGCCAGCAGTGTACAGCGGGGAAACACCATATATTTT. Encoded protein: CASSVQRGNTIYF.

The rearrangement joins TRBV28 to TRBJ2-5; 7 bases align to TRBD2. V gave up 6 bases and J gave up 8 bases; unmatched junction bases: 18. Looked up from germline, CDR1 is MDHEN and CDR2 is SYDVKM. The CDR3 sequence is 16 residues long. The CDR3 reads CASSPIGAGVQETQYF. Written as DNA, the CDR3 is TGTGCCAGCAGCCCCATAGGGGCGGGAGTTCAGGAAACCCAGTACTTC.

The chain links TRBV6-5 to TRBJ2-1, with 11 bases that match TRBD2. J was trimmed by 5 bases and V by 6 bases; bases with no gene match: 6. The germline V gene has CDR1 MNHEY and CDR2 SVGAGI. This CDR3 spans 15 amino acids. CDR3 amino acids: CASSIGLAGNNEQFF. In DNA, the CDR3 is TGTGCCAGCAGCATCGGACTAGCGGGTAACAATGAGCAGTTCTTC.

The genes are TRBV5-5 and TRBJ1-2; D may be TRBD1 (5 bases). V lost 4 bases to trimming and J lost 2 bases, with 12 bases between them. The CDR3 is made up of 14 amino acids. Germline V gene lookup returns CDR1 SGHKS and CDR2 YYEKEE (reference sequence). Here the CDR3 DNA reads TGTGCCAGCAGCCCTCAGACAGCCAACTATGGCTACACCTTC. This gives the protein CASSPQTANYGYTF.

The CDR3 protein is CASSRGRGNEQFF. The CDR3 DNA is TGTGCCAGCAGTAGAGGGCGGGGGAATGAGCAGTTCTTC. This chain joins TRBV11-3 and TRBJ2-1, with 7 bases that match TRBD2. The CDR3 totals 13 residues. The germline CDR1 and CDR2 sequences are SGHNT and YENEEA. Trimming at V came to 6 bases and at J to 7 bases, leaving 6 bases not matched to a gene.

This sequence joins TRBV19 and TRBJ2-3; weak D call: TRBD2 (7 bases). The germline V gene encodes CDR1 LNHDA and CDR2 SQIVND (reference sequence). The CDR3 has 15 residues. Trimming pared 7 bases from V and 4 bases from J, leaving 18 bases between. The CDR3 nucleotides are TGTGCCAGTAATGCTAGAGGGGGGGCTCCAGATACGCAGTATTTT. Protein sequence: CASNARGGAPDTQYF.

This sequence joins TRBV27 and TRBJ1-3, with a weak D call TRBD1 (6 bases). Trimming took off 1 base at V and 0 bases at J, with 7 bases between the two ends. Germline CDR1 is MNHEY and CDR2 is SMNVEV (reference sequence). This CDR3 comprises 15 residues. DNA of the CDR3: TGTGCCAGCAGTTTATTAGGGGGCTCTGGAAACACCATATATTTT. It is translated as CASSLLGGSGNTIYF.

V gene TRBV4-3 combines with J gene TRBJ1-1; no definite D call. The CDR3 consists of 14 residues. V shed 1 base and J shed 1 base, with 7 bases lying between them. From germline, CDR1 is LGHNA and CDR2 YSLEER. This CDR3 reads CASSQVARNTEAFF. Here the CDR3 DNA reads TGCGCCAGCAGCCAAGTGGCCAGGAACACTGAAGCTTTCTTT.

This chain uses TRBV19 with TRBJ2-5; D is perhaps TRBD2 (6 bases). V shed 5 bases and J shed 1 base, with 11 bases lying between them. The germline V gene encodes CDR1 LNHDA and CDR2 SQIVND (reference sequence). The CDR3 totals 14 residues. The CDR3 bases are TGTGCCAGTAGTCCTATAGCGGTCCAAGAGACCCAGTACTTC. Its protein is CASSPIAVQETQYF.

Written as DNA, the CDR3 is TGTGCCAGTAGTATTGACAGGGCGGGCAATCAGCCCCAGCATTTT. Translation: CASSIDRAGNQPQHF. The rearrangement links TRBV19 to TRBJ1-5; 7 bases agree with TRBD1. Germline assignment: CDR1 LNHDA and CDR2 SQIVND (reference sequence). With V trimmed by 3 bases and J by 2 bases, 4 bases remained unmatched. CDR3 size: 15 residues.

The V and J genes are TRBV6-5 and TRBJ2-1, with a tentative D call TRBD1 (5 bases). There are 13 residues in the CDR3. Germline CDR1 and CDR2: MNHEY and SVGAGI. Trimming cost V 2 bases and J 7 bases, with 9 bases left between them. CDR3 amino acids: CASSYLGVNEQFF. CDR3 bases: TGTGCCAGCAGTTACCTAGGGGTGAATGAGCAGTTCTTC.

The chain carries TRBV19 and TRBJ2-7, with 8 positions matching TRBD1. Germline V CDR1 and CDR2: LNHDA, SQIVND (reference sequence). This CDR3 is built from 16 residues. Trimming took 1 base from V and 0 from J; bases not matched to a gene: 5. The chain's CDR3 is CASSIAGQGGSYEQYF. For the CDR3, the DNA is TGTGCCAGTAGTATAGCCGGACAGGGCGGCTCCTACGAGCAGTACTTC.

This chain links TRBV6-1 with TRBJ1-2, with D tentatively TRBD1 (5 bases). Germline V gives CDR1 MNHNS, CDR2 SASEGT. Trimming cost V 5 bases and J 0 bases, with 10 bases left between them. The CDR3 is 14 residues long. CDR3 DNA sequence: TGTGCCAGCAGTTTGACAGTAGCTAACTATGGCTACACCTTC. Amino acids: CASSLTVANYGYTF.

The chain carries TRBV5-1 and TRBJ2-5; D possibly corresponds to TRBD1 (5 bases). The CDR3 extends over 17 amino acids. Trimming removed 1 base at V and 2 bases at J, with 18 bases between. The germline V gene has CDR1 SGHRS and CDR2 YFSETQ. In DNA, the CDR3 is TGCGCCAGCAGCTTGCAGGTCGTGCAGGGCCTACAAGAGACCCAGTACTTC. Translation gives CASSLQVVQGLQETQYF.

For this clone: At the DNA level, this CDR3 is encoded by other sequences in the same sample as well. This sequence joins TRBV5-1 and TRBJ2-7, with a tentative D call TRBD2 (6 bases). V was shortened by 1 base and J by 4 bases, with 9 bases between the two germline ends. Germline lookup yields CDR1 SGHRS and CDR2 YFSETQ. The CDR3 length is 13 residues. This CDR3 is CASSLRLAYEQYF. The CDR3, as DNA: TGCGCCAGCAGCTTGCGGCTAGCGTACGAGCAGTACTTC.

The rearrangement uses TRBV6-1 and TRBJ1-6; 9 bases fit TRBD1. The CDR3 sequence is 14 residues long. Germline-derived CDR1 and CDR2 are MNHNS and SASEGT. Unmatched junction bases numbered 9, after V lost 8 bases and J lost 10 bases. CDR3 DNA sequence: TGTGCCAGCGTCTACTGGGGACAGGGATCACCCCTCCACTTT. Protein: CASVYWGQGSPLHF.

The chain joins TRBV29-1 to TRBJ1-1; 7 nucleotides align to TRBD1. This CDR3 has 15 amino acids. The V gene's germline CDR1 is SQVTM and CDR2 ANQGSEA. V gave up 0 bases and J gave up 8 bases; unmatched junction bases: 12. The CDR3: CSVEDFRGRPPEAFF. The CDR3, as DNA: TGCAGCGTTGAAGATTTTAGGGGGCGGCCCCCCGAAGCTTTCTTT.

The rearrangement joins TRBV18 to TRBJ2-1, with D possibly matching TRBD2 (6 bases). CDR3 size: 17 residues. V lost 3 bases, J lost 5 bases, and 20 bases lay in between. CDR1 and CDR2 from the germline V gene are KGHSH and LQKENI. CDR3 region: CASSPEWRARGNNEQFF. CDR3 DNA: TGTGCCAGCTCACCTGAATGGAGGGCCCGGGGCAACAATGAGCAGTTCTTC.

V usage is TRBV6-5 and J usage is TRBJ1-6; 9 bases agree with TRBD1. Trimming took 1 base from V and 7 from J; bases not matched to a gene: 5. CDR1 and CDR2 from the germline V gene are MNHEY and SVGAGI. The length of the CDR3 is 16 residues. CDR3 DNA: TGTGCCAGCAGTTACTGGGACAGGGCACACAATTCACCCCTCCACTTT. Residues: CASSYWDRAHNSPLHF.

V is TRBV2 and J is TRBJ2-6; TRBD1 might be the D (6 bases). The germline gives CDR1 SNHLY, CDR2 FYNNEI. This CDR3 contains 18 residues. V lost 6 bases, J lost 0 bases, and 18 bases lay in between. The CDR3 is CASSLQGLLGSGANVLTF. The CDR3, as DNA: TGTGCCAGCAGCCTGCAGGGGTTGCTGGGCTCTGGGGCCAACGTCCTGACTTTC.